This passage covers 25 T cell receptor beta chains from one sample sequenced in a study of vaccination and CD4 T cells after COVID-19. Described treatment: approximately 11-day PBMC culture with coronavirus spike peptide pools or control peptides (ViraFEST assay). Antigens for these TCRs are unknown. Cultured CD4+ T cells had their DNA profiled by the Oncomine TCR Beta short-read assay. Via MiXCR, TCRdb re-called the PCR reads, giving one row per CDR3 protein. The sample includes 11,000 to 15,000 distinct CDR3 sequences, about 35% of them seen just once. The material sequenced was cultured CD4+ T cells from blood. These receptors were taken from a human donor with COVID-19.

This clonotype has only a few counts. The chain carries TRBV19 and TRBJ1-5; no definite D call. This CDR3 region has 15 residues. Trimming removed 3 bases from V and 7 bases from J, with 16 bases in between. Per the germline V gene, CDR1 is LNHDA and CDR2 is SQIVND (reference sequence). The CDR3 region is CASSIVPGSGQPQHF. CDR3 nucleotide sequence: TGTGCCAGTAGTATTGTTCCGGGGTCGGGCCAGCCCCAGCATTTT.

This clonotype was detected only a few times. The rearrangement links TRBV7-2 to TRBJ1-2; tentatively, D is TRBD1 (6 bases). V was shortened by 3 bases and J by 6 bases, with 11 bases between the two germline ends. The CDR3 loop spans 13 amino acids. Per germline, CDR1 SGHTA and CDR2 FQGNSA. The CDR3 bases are TGTGCCAGCAGCTTGGAGGGGGACCATGGCTACACCTTC. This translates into CASSLEGDHGYTF.

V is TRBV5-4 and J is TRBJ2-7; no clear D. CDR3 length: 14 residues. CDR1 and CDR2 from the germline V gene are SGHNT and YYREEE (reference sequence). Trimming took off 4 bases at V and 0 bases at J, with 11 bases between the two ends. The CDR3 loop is CASSLSLDSYEQYF. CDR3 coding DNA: TGTGCCAGCAGCCTCTCCCTGGACTCCTACGAGCAGTACTTC.

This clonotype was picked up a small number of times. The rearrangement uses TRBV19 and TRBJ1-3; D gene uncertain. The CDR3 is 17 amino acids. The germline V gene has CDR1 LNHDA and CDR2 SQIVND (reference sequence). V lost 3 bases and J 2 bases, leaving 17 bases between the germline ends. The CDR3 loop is CASSMKWAGGTGNTIYF. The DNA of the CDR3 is TGTGCCAGTAGTATGAAATGGGCAGGCGGGACTGGAAACACCATATATTTT.

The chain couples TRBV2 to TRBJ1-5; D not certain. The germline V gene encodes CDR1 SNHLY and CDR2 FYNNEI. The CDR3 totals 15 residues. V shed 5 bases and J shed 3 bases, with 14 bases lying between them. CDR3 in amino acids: CASSLTRELNQPQHF. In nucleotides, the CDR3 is TGTGCCAGCAGTTTGACAAGGGAACTCAATCAGCCCCAGCATTTT.

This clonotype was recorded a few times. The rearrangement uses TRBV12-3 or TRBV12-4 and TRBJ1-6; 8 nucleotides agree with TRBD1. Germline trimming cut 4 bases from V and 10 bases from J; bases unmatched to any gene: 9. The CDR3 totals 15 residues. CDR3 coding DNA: TGTGCCAGCAGTTCCCAGGGGGCCCTAAACTCACCCCTCCACTTT. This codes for CASSSQGALNSPLHF.

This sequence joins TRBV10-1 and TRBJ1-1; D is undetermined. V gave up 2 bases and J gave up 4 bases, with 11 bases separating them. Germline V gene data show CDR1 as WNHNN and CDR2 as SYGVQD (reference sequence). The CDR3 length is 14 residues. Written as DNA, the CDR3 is TGCGCCAGCAGTGAGGCCAGATCGTCCACTGAAGCTTTCTTT. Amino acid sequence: CASSEARSSTEAFF.

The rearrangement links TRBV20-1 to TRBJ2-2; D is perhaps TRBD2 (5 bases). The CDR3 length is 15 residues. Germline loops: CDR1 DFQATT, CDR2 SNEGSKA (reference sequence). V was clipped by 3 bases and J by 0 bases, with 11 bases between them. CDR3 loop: CSASKAAPNTGELFF. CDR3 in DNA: TGCAGTGCTAGCAAAGCGGCTCCGAACACCGGGGAGCTGTTTTTT.

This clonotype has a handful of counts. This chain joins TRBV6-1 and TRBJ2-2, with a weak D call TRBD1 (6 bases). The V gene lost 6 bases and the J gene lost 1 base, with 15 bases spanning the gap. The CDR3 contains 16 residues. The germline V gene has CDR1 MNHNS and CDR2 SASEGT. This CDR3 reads CASSLDSPQNTGELFF. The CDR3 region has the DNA TGTGCCAGCAGCCTGGACAGTCCCCAGAACACCGGGGAGCTGTTTTTT.

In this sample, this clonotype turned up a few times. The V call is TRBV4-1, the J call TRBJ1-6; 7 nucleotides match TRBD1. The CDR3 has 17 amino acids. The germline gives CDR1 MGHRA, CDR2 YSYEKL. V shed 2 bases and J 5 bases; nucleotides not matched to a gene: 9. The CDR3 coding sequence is TGCGCCAGCAGCCAACCCCGGGACAGAGGGAATAATTCACCCCTCCACTTT. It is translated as CASSQPRDRGNNSPLHF.

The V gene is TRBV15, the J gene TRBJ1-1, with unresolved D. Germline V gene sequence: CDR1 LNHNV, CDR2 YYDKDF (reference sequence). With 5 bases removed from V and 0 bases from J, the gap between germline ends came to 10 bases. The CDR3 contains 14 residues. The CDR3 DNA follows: TGTGCCACCAGCCCCAGCCGGCTGAACACTGAAGCTTTCTTT. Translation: CATSPSRLNTEAFF.

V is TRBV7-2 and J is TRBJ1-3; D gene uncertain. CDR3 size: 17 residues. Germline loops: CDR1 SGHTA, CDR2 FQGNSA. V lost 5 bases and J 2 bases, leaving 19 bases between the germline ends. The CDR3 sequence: CASSRSTGEPAGNTIYF. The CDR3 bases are TGTGCCAGCAGCCGATCGACTGGGGAGCCGGCTGGAAACACCATATATTTT.

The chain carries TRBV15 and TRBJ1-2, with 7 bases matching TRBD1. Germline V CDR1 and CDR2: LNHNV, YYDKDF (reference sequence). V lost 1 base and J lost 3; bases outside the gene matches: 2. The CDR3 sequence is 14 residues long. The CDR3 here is CATSRGDRDYGYTF. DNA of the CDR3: TGTGCCACCAGCAGAGGGGACAGAGACTATGGCTACACCTTC.

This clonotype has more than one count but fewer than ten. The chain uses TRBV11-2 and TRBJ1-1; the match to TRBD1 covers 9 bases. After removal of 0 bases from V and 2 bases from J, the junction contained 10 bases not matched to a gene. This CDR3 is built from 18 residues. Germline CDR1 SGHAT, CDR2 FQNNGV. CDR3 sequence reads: CASSLDLVLDRGNTEAFF. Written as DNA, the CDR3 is TGTGCCAGCAGCTTAGATCTGGTCCTGGACAGGGGAAACACTGAAGCTTTCTTT.

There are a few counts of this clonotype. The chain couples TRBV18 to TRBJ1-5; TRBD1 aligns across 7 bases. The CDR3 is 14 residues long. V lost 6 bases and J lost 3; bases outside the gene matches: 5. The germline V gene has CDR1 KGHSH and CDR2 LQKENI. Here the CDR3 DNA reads TGTGCCAGCTCCGGGACAGAGCACAATCAGCCCCAGCATTTT. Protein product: CASSGTEHNQPQHF.

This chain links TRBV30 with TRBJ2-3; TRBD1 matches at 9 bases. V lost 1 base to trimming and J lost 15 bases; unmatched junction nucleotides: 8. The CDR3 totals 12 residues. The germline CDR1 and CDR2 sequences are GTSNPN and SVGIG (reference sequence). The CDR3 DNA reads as TGTGCCTGGAGTGCCACGGGACAGGGTCTCTATTTT. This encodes CAWSATGQGLYF.

The CDR3 nucleotides read TGTGCCTGGAGTGTACCCGGTGGCTACACCTTC. It codes for CAWSVPGGYTF. V and J are TRBV30 and TRBJ1-2, with D hard to call. The CDR3 covers 11 residues. Deletions cut 0 bases from V and 7 bases from J, with 6 bases between. Germline assignment: CDR1 GTSNPN and CDR2 SVGIG (reference sequence).

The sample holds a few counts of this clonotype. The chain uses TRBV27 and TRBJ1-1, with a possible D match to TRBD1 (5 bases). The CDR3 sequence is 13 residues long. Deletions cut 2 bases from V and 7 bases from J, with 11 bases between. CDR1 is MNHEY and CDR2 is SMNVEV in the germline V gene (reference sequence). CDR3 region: CASSLGGYGEAFF. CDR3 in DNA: TGTGCCAGCAGTTTAGGGGGTTACGGTGAAGCTTTCTTT.

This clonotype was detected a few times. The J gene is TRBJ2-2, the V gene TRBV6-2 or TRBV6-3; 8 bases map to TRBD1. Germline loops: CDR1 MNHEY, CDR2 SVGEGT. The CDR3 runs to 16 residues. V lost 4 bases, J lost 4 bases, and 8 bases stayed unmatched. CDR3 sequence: CASSSRTGLGTGELFF. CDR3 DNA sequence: TGTGCCAGCAGTTCCCGGACAGGGTTGGGCACCGGGGAGCTGTTTTTT.

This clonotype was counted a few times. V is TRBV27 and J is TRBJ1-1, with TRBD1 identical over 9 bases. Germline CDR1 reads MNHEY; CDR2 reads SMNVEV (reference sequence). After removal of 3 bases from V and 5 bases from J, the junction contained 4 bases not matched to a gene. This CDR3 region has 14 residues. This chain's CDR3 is CASSLGQGWTEAFF. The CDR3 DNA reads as TGTGCCAGCAGTTTGGGACAGGGATGGACTGAAGCTTTCTTT.

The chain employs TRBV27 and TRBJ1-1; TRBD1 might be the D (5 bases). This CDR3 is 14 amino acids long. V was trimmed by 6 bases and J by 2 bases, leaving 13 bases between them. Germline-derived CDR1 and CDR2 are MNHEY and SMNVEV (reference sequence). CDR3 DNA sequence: TGTGCCAGCAGGGCCGCAGGGCCTAACACTGAAGCTTTCTTT. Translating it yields CASRAAGPNTEAFF.

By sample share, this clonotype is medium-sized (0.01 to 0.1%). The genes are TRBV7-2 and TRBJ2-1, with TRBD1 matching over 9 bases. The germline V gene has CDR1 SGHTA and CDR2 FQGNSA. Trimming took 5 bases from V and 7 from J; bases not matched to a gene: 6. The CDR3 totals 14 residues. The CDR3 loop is CASSPRDRENEQFF. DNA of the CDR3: TGTGCCAGCAGCCCCCGGGACAGGGAAAATGAGCAGTTCTTC.

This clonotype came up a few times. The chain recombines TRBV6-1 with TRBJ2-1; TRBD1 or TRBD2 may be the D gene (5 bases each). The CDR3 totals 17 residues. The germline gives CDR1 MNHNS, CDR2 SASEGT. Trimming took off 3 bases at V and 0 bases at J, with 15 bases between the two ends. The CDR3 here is CASSDSDRLSSYNEQFF. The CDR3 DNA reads TGTGCCAGCAGTGATAGCGACAGACTAAGCTCCTACAATGAGCAGTTCTTC.

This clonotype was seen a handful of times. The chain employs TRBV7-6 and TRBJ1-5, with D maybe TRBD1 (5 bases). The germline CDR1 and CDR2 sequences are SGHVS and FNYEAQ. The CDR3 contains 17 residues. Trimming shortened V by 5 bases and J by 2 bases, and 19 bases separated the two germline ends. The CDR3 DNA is TGTGCCAGCAGCACAATTCCGGGGGGAGGGGGCAATCAGCCCCAGCATTTT. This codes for CASSTIPGGGGNQPQHF.

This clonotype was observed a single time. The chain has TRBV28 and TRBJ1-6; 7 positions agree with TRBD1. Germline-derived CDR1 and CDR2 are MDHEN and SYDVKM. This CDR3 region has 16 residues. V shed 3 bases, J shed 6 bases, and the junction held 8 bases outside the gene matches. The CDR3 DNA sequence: TGTGCCAGCAGTTTGAATCCGGGACAGAGTAATTCACCCCTCCACTTT. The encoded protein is CASSLNPGQSNSPLHF.